Reported below is one T cell receptor beta chain. In its sample, this clone was seen many times. What antigen it recognizes has not been identified. Nothing much larger sits one base from this clone, and base qualities are not available. The record originates from a study of metastatic and nonmetastatic thyroid tumors (dated by TCRdb to the early 2020s). Context from the whole study: For patients with malignant and with benign thyroid disease, the researchers compared repertoires between peripheral blood samples and tumor or nodule tissue samples. Study-level results and caveats: TCR beta diversity was reported as significantly higher in malignant tumors than in benign nodules, in both blood and tumor samples.

The CDR3, cysteine through phenylalanine, is 14 amino acids long. The sequence is cut down to CDR3 DNA, 42 bases in frame from base 1. The V end gives up 1 base and the J end 6 bases, leaving 3 bases in the junction not matched to a gene. The germline V gene supplies CDR1 SGHDT and CDR2 YYEEEE. Receptors were amplified or captured by PCR. Data came from an Illumina HiSeq 4000. High-throughput sequencing was used to profile the TCR beta-chain CDR3 region of each patient. Concerning the study's data processing: Drawing on CDR3 differences between clinicopathological groups, the researchers built a classifier meant to tell apart patients with distant-metastatic papillary thyroid cancer. To measure repertoire diversity the researchers used the Shannon index, while the Morisita-Horn index served to gauge how similar the tumor and blood repertoires were. TCRdb reanalyzed the raw reads on its own, using fastp at Q25 for trimming and MiXCR for clone calling, and kept in-frame beta chains. What appears here as the V and J calls and clone size reflects TCRdb's work, not the paper's. This sample has approximately 26,000 clones in its table, and 13% of those were observed once. Roughly 5.3% of the sample belongs to the ten largest clones.

Before undergoing thyroid surgery, none of the patients had been given any kind of treatment. Patient clinical samples collected from the early 2010s to the late 2010s were retrospectively analysed using T-cell receptor beta sequencing. What was sequenced was blood. This receptor chain uses TRBV5-6 and TRBJ1-5, and 8 bases in between align with TRBD1. This receptor was taken from a female donor with papillary thyroid cancer or a benign thyroid nodule (not recorded which). Some clones in this sample may be carry-over from other donors' samples. The CDR3 loop reads CASSLWQGAQPQHF. The DNA sequence is TGTGCCAGCAGCTTGTGGCAGGGGGCTCAGCCCCAGCATTTT.